This T cell receptor beta chain was sequenced during a study of T cell repertoires in cytomegalovirus infection. Study-level background: Shared public TCR beta signatures pointed to both CMV infection and a matching HLA type. General study results and limits: CMV carriers having the relevant HLA were flagged by cumulative public TCR beta family frequency. Dominant in the ex vivo response were TCR beta clonotypes restricted by HLA-C and specific for CMV.

CDR3 length: 13 amino acids. Germline V gives CDR1 SGHVS, CDR2 FNYEAQ. V was trimmed by 10 bases and J by 6 bases, leaving 16 bases between them. One entry per CDR3 protein results from TCRdb running MiXCR on the reads. The table includes 300,000 to 450,000 distinct CDR3 sequences, less than 20% detected once. The table lists this clonotype with many counts. The antigen is undetermined. J is TRBJ1-5 and V is TRBV7-6; D might be TRBD1 (6 bases). The receptor's source is a human donor in good health (CMV status not recorded). Some clones in this sample may be carry-over from other donors' samples. What was sequenced was PBMCs. The DNA for the CDR3 is TGTGCCACTACGCAGGGGATTGGTCAGCCCCAGCATTTT. The encoded protein is CATTQGIGQPQHF.